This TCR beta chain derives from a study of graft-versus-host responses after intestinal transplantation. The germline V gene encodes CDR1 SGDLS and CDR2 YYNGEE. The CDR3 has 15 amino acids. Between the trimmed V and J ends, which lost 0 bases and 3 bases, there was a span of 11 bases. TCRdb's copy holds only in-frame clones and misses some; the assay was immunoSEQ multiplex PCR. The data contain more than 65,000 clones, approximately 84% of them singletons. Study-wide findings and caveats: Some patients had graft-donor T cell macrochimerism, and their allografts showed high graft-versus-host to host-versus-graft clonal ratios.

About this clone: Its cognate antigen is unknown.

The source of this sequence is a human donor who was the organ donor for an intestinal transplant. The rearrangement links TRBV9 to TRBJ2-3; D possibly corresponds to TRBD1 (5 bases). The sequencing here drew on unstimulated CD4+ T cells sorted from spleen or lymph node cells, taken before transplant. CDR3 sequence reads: CASSVEYRGTDTQYF. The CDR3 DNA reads TGTGCCAGCAGCGTAGAATATAGGGGAACAGATACGCAGTATTTT.